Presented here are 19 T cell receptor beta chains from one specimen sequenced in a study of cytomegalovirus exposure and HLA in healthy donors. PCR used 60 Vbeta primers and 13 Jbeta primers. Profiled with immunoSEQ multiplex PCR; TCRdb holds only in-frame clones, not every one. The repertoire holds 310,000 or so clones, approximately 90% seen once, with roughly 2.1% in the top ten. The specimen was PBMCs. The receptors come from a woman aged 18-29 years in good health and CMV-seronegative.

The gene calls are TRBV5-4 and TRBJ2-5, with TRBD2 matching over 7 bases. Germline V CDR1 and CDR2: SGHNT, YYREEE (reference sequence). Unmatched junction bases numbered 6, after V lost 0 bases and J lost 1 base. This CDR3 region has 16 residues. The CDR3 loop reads CASSLGGASGQETQYF. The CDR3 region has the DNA TGTGCCAGCAGCTTGGGAGGGGCTAGCGGCCAAGAGACCCAGTACTTC.

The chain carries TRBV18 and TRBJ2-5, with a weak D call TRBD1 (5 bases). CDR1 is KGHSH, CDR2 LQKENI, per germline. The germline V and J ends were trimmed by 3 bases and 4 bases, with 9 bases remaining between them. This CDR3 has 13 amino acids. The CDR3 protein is CASSPQGGETQYF. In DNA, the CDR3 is TGTGCCAGCTCACCTCAGGGTGGAGAGACCCAGTACTTC.

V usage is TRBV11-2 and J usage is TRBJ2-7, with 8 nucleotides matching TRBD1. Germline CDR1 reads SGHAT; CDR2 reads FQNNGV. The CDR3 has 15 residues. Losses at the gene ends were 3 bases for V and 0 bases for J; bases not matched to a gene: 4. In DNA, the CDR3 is TGTGCCAGCAGCTTTCGGGACAGGTTCTCCTACGAGCAGTACTTC. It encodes CASSFRDRFSYEQYF.

In DNA, the CDR3 is TGTGCCAGCAGCCTCGCGGGAGCGGGGGGGACAGATACGCAGTATTTT. This gives the protein CASSLAGAGGTDTQYF. The chain has TRBV7-8 and TRBJ2-3; 10 bases agree with TRBD2. CDR3 length: 16 residues. After removal of 5 bases from V and 3 bases from J, the junction contained 8 bases not matched to a gene. CDR1 is SGHVS and CDR2 is FQNEAQ in the germline V gene.

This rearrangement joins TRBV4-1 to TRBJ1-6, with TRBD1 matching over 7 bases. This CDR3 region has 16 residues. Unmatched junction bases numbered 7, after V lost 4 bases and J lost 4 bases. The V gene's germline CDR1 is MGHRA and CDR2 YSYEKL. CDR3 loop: CASSPIPGQYNSPLHF. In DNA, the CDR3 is TGCGCCAGCAGCCCCATACCGGGACAGTATAATTCACCCCTCCACTTT.

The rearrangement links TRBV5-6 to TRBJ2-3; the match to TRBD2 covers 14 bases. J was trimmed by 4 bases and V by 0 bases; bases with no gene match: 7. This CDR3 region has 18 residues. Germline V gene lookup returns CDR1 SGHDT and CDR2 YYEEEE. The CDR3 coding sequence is TGTGCCAGCAGCTTGGGACTAGCGGGGGGGCCTTACCCAGATACGCAGTATTTT. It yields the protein CASSLGLAGGPYPDTQYF.

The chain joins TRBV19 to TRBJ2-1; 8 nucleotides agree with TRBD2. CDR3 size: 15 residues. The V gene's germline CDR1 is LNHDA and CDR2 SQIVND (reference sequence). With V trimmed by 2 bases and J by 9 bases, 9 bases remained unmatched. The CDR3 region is CASSIPRGGRIEQFF. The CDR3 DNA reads TGTGCCAGTAGTATACCACGGGGGGGCCGGATTGAGCAGTTCTTC.

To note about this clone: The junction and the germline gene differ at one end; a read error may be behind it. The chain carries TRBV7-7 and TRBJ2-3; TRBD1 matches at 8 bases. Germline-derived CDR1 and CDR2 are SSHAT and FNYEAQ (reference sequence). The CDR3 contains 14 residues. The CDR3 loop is CASSAGGGTDTQYF. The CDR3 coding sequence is TGTGCTAGCAGCGCAGGGGGCGGGACAGATACGCAGTATTTT.

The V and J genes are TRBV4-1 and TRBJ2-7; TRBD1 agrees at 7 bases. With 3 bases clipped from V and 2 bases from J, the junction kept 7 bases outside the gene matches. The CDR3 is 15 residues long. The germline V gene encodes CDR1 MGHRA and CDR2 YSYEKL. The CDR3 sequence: CASSHPTDRAYEQYF. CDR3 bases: TGCGCCAGCAGCCACCCCACTGACAGGGCCTACGAGCAGTACTTC.

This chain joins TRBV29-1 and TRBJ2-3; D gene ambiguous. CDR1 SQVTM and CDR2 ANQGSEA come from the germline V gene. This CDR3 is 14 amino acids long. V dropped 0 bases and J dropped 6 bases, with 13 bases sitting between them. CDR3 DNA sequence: TGCAGCGTTGAAGAACTTTATCACGGGGATACGCAGTATTTT. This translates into CSVEELYHGDTQYF.

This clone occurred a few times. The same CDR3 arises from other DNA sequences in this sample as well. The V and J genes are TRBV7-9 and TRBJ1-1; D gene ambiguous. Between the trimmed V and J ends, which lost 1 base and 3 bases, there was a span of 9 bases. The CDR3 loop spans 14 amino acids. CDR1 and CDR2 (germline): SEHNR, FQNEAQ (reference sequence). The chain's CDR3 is CASSLVGGDTEAFF. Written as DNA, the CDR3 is TGTGCCAGCAGCTTAGTGGGCGGGGACACTGAAGCTTTCTTT.

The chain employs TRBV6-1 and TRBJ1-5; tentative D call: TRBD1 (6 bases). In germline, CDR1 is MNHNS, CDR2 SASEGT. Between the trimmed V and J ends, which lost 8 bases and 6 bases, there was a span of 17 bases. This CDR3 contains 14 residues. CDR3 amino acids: CASEGGEAGQPQHF. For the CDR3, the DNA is TGTGCCAGCGAGGGGGGGGAAGCCGGTCAGCCCCAGCATTTT.

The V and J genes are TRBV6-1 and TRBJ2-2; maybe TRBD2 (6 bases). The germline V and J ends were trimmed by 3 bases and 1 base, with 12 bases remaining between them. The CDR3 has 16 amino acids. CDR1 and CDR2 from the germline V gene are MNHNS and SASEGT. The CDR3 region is CASSDPAGLNTGELFF. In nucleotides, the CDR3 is TGTGCCAGCAGTGATCCAGCGGGTTTGAACACCGGGGAGCTGTTTTTT.

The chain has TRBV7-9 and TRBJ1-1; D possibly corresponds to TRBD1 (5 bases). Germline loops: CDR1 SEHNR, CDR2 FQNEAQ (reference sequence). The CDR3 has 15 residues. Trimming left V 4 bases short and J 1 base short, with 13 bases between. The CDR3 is CASSWAVGANTEAFF. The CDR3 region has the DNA TGTGCCAGCAGCTGGGCCGTAGGGGCGAACACTGAAGCTTTCTTT.

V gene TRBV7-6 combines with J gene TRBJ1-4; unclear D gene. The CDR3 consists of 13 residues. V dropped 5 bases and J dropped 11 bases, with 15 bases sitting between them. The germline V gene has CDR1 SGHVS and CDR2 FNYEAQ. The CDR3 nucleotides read TGTGCCAGCAGCCCAGAGACAAAGTTGAAACTGTTTTTT. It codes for CASSPETKLKLFF. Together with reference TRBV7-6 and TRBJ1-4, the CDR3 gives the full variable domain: GAGVSQSPRYKVTKRGQDVALRCDPISGHVSLYWYRQALGQGPEFLTYFNYEAQQDKSGLPNDRFSAERPEGSISTLTIQRTEQRDSAMYRCASSPETKLKLFFGSGTQLSVL.

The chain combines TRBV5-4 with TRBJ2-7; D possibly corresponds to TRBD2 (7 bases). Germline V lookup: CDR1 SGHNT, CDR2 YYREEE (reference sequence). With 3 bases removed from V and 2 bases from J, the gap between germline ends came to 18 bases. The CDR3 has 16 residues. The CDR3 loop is CASSWTGRGTTYEQYF. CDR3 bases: TGTGCCAGCAGCTGGACTGGGCGGGGGACAACCTACGAGCAGTACTTC.

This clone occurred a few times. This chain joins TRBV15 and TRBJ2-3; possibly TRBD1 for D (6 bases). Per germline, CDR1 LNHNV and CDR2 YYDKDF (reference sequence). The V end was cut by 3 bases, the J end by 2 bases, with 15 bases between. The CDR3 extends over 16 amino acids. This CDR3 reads CATSSPRDKYTDTQYF. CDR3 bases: TGTGCCACCAGCAGCCCCCGGGACAAGTACACAGATACGCAGTATTTT.

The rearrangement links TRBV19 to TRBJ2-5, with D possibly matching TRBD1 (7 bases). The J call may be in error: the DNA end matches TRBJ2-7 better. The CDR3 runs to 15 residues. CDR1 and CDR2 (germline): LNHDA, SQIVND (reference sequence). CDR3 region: CASNSPRGASYEQYF. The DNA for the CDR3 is TGTGCCAGTAACTCTCCCAGGGGGGCCTCCTACGAGCAGTACTTC.

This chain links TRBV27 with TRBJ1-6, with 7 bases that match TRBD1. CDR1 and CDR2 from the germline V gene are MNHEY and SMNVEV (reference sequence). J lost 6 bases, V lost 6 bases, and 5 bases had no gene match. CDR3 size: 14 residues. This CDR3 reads CASSYRGVNSPLHF. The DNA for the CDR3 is TGTGCCAGCAGCTACAGGGGCGTTAATTCACCCCTCCACTTT.